What follows are 5 T cell receptor beta chains derived from one specimen sequenced in a study of T cell clusters in autoimmune cytopenias. Roughly 40,000 genome equivalents of blood DNA were amplified for TRB. One tube held mixed TRB-A and TRB-B primer pools for touch-down PCR. TCRdb re-called the multiplex PCR reads, yielding one record per CDR3 amino acid sequence without DNA. The sample data list 10,000 to 15,000 distinct CDR3 sequences. This sample was also put to use in a study of T cell repertoires in aging, cancer and after chemotherapy.

Input material: peripheral blood. The receptors stem from a human donor in good health.

The chain links TRBV12-3 or TRBV12-4 to TRBJ1-1; the TRBD1 assignment by TCRdb is unverifiable without DNA. This CDR3 is 13 amino acids long. The CDR3 sequence is CASSPLGGAEAFF.

Judged by frequency, this clonotype is medium-sized. The V and J genes are TRBV19 and TRBJ2-2; TCRdb selects TRBD1, and the lack of DNA leaves this call unchecked. Germline V CDR1 and CDR2: LNHDA, SQIVND (reference sequence). The CDR3 extends over 13 amino acids. The CDR3 sequence: CATRGPATGELFF.

By frequency, this clonotype is medium-sized (0.01 to 0.1%). V gene TRBV11-3 combines with J gene TRBJ2-2; TCRdb outputs TRBD1, but without DNA this stays unchecked. This CDR3 is 15 amino acids long. Germline loops: CDR1 SGHNT, CDR2 YENEEA. The CDR3 sequence is CASSWAGVNTGELFF.

This CDR3 reads CAWRAGQATYEQYF. The chain couples TRBV30 to TRBJ2-7; TCRdb indicates TRBD1, and absent DNA this call remains unverified. The CDR3 spans 14 residues. In germline, CDR1 is GTSNPN, CDR2 SVGIG (reference sequence). The full variable domain, in which reference TRBV30 and TRBJ2-7 provide the parts outside the CDR3, is SQTIHQWPATLVQPVGSPLSLECTVEGTSNPNLYWYRQAAGRGLQLLFYSVGIGQISSEVPQNLSASRPQDRQFILSSKKLLLSDSGFYLCAWRAGQATYEQYFGPGTRLTVT.

The chain couples TRBV5-4 to TRBJ2-1; TCRdb designates TRBD1, a call that cannot be tested without DNA. The length of the CDR3 is 16 residues. Germline CDR1 SGHNT, CDR2 YYREEE (reference sequence). CDR3 loop: CASSLGGDRGLAEQFF.